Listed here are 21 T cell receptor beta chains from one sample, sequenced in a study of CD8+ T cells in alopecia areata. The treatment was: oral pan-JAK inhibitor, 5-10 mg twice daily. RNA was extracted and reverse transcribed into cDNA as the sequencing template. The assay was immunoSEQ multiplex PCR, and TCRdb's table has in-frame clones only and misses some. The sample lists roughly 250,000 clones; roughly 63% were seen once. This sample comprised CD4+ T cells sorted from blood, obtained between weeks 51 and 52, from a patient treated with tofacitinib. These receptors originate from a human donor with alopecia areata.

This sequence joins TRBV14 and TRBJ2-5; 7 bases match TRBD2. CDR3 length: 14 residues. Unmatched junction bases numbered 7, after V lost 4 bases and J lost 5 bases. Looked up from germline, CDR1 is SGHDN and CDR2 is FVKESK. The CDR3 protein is CASSLLAVGETQYF. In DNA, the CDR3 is TGTGCCAGCAGCCTTCTAGCGGTAGGGGAGACCCAGTACTTC.

In DNA form, the CDR3 reads TGTGCCTGGACTAGGGGGTTGAATCAGCCCCAGCATTTT. It encodes CAWTRGLNQPQHF. The chain carries TRBV30 and TRBJ1-5, with a tentative D call TRBD1 (6 bases). CDR3 size: 13 residues. The germline gives CDR1 GTSNPN, CDR2 SVGIG (reference sequence). V was shortened by 4 bases and J by 4 bases, with 11 bases between the two germline ends.

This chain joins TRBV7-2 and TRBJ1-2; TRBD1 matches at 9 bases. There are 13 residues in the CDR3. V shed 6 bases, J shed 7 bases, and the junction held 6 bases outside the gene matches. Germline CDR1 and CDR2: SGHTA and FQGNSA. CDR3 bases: TGTGCCAGCAGGCGGACAGGGGTGGGTGGCTACACCTTC. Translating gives CASRRTGVGGYTF.

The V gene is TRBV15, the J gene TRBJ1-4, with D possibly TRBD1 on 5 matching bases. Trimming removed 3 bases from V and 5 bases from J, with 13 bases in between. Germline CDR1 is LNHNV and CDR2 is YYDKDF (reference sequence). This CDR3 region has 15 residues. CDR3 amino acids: CATSSRSGQNEKLFF. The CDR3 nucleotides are TGTGCCACCAGCAGCCGTTCGGGGCAAAATGAAAAACTGTTTTTT.

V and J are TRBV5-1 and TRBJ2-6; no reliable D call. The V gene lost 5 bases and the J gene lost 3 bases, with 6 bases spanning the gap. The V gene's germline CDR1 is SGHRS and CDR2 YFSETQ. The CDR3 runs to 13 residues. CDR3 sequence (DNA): TGCGCCAGCAGTTACGTTGGGGCCAACGTCCTGACTTTC. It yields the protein CASSYVGANVLTF.

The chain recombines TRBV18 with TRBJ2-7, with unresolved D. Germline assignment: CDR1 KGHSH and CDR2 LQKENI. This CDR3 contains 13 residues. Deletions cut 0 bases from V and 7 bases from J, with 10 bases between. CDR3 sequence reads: CASSPPRVGEQYF. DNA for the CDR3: TGTGCCAGCTCACCACCTAGGGTTGGGGAGCAGTACTTC.

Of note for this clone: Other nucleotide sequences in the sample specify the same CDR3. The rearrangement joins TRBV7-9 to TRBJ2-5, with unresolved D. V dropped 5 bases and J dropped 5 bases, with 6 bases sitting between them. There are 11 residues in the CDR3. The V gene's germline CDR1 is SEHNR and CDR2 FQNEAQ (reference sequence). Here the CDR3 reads CASSTGETQYF. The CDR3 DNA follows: TGTGCCAGCAGCACGGGTGAGACCCAGTACTTC.

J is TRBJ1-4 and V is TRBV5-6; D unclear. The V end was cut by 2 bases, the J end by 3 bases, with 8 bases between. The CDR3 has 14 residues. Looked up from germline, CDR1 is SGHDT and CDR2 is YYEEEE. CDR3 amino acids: CASSFLRPNEKLFF. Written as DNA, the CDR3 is TGTGCCAGCAGCTTTCTCCGGCCTAATGAAAAACTGTTTTTT.

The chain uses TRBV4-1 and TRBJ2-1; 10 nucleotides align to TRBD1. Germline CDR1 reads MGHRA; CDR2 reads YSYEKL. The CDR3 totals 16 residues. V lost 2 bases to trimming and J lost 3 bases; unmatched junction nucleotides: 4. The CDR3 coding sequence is TGCGCCAGCAGCCAATCCGGGACAGGGGTCTACAATGAGCAGTTCTTC. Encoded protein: CASSQSGTGVYNEQFF.

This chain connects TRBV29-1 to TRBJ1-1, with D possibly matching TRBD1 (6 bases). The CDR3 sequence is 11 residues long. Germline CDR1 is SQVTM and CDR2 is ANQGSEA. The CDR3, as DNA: TGCAGGAACAGGGAGAACACTGAAGCTTTCTTT. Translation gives CRNRENTEAFF.

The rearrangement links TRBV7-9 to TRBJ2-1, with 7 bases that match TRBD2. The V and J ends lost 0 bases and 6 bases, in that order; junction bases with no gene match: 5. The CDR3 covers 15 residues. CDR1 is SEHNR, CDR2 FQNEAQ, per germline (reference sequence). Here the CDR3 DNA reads TGTGCCAGCAGCTTAGCGAGCGGGGATGCCAATGAGCAGTTCTTC. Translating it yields CASSLASGDANEQFF.

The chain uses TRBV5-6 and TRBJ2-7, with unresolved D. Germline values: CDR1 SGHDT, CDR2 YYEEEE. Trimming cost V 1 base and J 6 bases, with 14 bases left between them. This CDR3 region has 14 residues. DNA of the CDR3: TGTGCCAGCAGCTTGCCGTTTCAGGATTCCGAGCAGTACTTC. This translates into CASSLPFQDSEQYF.

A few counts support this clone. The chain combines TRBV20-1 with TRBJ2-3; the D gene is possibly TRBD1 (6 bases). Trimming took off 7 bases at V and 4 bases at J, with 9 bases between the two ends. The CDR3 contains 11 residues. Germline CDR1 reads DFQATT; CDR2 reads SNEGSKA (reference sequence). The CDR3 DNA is TGCAGTGTTCAGGGGTCAGATACGCAGTATTTT. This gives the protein CSVQGSDTQYF.

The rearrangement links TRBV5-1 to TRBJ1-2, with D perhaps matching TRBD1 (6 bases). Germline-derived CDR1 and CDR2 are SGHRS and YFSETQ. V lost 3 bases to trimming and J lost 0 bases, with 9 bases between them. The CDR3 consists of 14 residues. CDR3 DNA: TGCGCCAGCAGCTCCCGACAGGCTAACTATGGCTACACCTTC. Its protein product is CASSSRQANYGYTF.

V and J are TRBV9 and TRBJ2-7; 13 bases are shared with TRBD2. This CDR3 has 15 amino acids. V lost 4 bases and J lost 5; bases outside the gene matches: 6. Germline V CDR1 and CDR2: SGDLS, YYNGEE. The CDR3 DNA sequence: TGTGCCAGCAGCCTCCGAGGACTAGCGGGGGACGAGCAGTACTTC. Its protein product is CASSLRGLAGDEQYF.

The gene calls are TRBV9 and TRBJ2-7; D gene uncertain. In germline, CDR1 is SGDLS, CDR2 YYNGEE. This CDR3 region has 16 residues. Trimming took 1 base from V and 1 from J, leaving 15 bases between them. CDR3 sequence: CASSVNPGSLSYEQYF. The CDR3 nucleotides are TGTGCCAGCAGCGTAAATCCCGGGTCCCTTTCCTACGAGCAGTACTTC.

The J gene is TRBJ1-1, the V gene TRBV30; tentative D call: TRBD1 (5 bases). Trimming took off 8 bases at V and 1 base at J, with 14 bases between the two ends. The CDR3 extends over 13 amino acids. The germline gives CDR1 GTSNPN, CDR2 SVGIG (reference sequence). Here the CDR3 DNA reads TGTGCCCTGGATCGGGGCGGGAACACTGAAGCTTTCTTT. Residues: CALDRGGNTEAFF.

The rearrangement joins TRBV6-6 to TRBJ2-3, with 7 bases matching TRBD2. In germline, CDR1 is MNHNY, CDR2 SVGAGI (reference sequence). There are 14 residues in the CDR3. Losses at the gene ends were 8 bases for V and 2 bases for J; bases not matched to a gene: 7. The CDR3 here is CASHPSGITDTQYF. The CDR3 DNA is TGTGCCAGCCACCCTAGCGGAATCACAGATACGCAGTATTTT.

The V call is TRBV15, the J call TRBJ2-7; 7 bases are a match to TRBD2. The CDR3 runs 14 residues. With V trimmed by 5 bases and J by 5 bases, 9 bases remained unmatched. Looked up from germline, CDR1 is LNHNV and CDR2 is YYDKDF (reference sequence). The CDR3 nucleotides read TGTGCCACCAGCCCAAGACTAGCTGCCCACGAGCAGTACTTC. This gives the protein CATSPRLAAHEQYF.

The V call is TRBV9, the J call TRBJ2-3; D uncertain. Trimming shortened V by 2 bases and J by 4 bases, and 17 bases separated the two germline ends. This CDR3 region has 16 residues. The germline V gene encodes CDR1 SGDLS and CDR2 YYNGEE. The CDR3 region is CASSVSDQTLPDTQYF. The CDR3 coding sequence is TGTGCCAGCAGCGTGTCGGACCAAACCCTCCCAGATACGCAGTATTTT.

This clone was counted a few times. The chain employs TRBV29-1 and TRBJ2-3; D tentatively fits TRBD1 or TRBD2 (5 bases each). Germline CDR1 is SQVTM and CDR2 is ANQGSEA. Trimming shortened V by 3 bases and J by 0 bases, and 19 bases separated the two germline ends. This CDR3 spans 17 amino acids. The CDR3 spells CSVDKRDGVASTDTQYF. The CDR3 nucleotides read TGCAGCGTTGACAAAAGGGACGGAGTAGCTAGCACAGATACGCAGTATTTT.